A selection of T cell receptor beta chains follows, all from one sample in a study of blood T cells in healthy people across ages. Using its own MiXCR run on the 5' RACE reads, TCRdb lists one record per CDR3 protein. The sample includes 950,000 to 1,200,000 distinct CDR3 sequences, more than 30% seen only once; the top ten take less than 15%. The specimen sequenced was blood. The source is a man younger than 30 in good health. Each CDR3 is given with its conserved first and last residue. A D gene is named only where the DNA matches it firmly. Clone size is shown for a subset of rows, as once, few, many or a class of expanded clone.

>TRBV9|.|.|TRBJ1-1
TGTGCCAGCAGCGCCTCAGGAGGCCAGAACACTGAAGCTTTCTTT
CASSASGGQNTEAFF
>TRBV7-8|few|.|TRBJ2-3
TGTGCCAGCAGCGGCGGGGGCCCTTGGGGAAATACGCAGTATTTT
CASSGGGPWGNTQYF
>TRBV3-1|.|TRBD1|TRBJ2-1
TGTGCCAGCAGCCAAGTTGGTGGGACAGGTTACGAAGTGTTCTTC
CASSQVGGTGYEVFF
>TRBV5-1|.|TRBD1|TRBJ1-1
TGCGCCAGCAGCTTGGAGACAGGGAGAACTGAAGCTTTCTTT
CASSLETGRTEAFF
>TRBV28|.|.|TRBJ2-5
TGTGCCAGCAGTCCAGGGAGGCTAGAGACCCAGTACTTC
CASSPGRLETQYF
>TRBV7-2|.|.|TRBJ2-3
TGTGCCAGCAGCCTCGGACTGGGCTGTGTGGATACGCAGTATTTT
CASSLGLGCVDTQYF
>TRBV20-1|.|.|TRBJ2-3
TGCAGTGCCTCCTTGAGACTAGGGAAGGATACGCAGTATTTT
CSASLRLGKDTQYF
>TRBV29-1|few|.|TRBJ1-1
TGCAGCGTCGCTGTGGGCGACATGAACACTGAAGCTTTCTTT
CSVAVGDMNTEAFF
>TRBV7-2|.|TRBD1|TRBJ2-3
TGTGCCAGCAGCTGGACAGGGGGATCCTACACAGATACGCAGTATTTT
CASSWTGGSYTDTQYF
>TRBV28|few|.|TRBJ2-5
TGTGCCAGCAGTTTAGAGCCCGGGTCTCAAGAGACCCAGTACTTC
CASSLEPGSQETQYF
>TRBV29-1|.|.|TRBJ2-1
TGCAGCGGTGGTAGCAATGAGCAGTTCTTC
CSGGSNEQFF
>TRBV5-5|.|.|TRBJ2-7
TGTGCCAGCAGTAAACAGGGATCATCTTACAATGAGCAGTACTTC
CASSKQGSSYNEQYF
>TRBV6-2/TRBV6-3|.|.|TRBJ1-1
TGTGCCAGCGTTCGGGCTGGGGGTTTCGAAGCTTTCTTT
CASVRAGGFEAFF
>TRBV10-3|.|.|TRBJ2-7
TGTGCCATCAGTGTAGATAGCTCCTACGAGCAGTACTTC
CAISVDSSYEQYF
>TRBV4-3|few|TRBD1|TRBJ1-2
TGCGCCAGCAGCCACGAAATACCCGGGACAGAAACTAACTATGGCTACACCTTC
CASSHEIPGTETNYGYTF
>TRBV30|few|TRBD1|TRBJ1-2
TGTGCCTGGCAATCCGGGACAGCTTTTGGCTACACCTTC
CAWQSGTAFGYTF
>TRBV20-1|.|.|TRBJ1-1
TGCAGTGCTGAAGTGAACACTGAAGCTTTCTTT
CSAEVNTEAFF
>TRBV28|few|.|TRBJ2-7
TGTGCCAGCAGCTCCGGGACCACGATTACCGAGCAGTACTTC
CASSSGTTITEQYF
>TRBV5-1|.|.|TRBJ1-2
TGCGCCAGCAGCAAAGATGTCTACAACTATGGCTACACCTTC
CASSKDVYNYGYTF
>TRBV18|few|.|TRBJ2-1
TGTGCCAGCTCACCAGTCAGTTCCCACAATGAGCAGTTCTTC
CASSPVSSHNEQFF
>TRBV25-1|.|.|TRBJ1-1
TGTGCCAGCAGTTTCTCGGACCCAGACACTGAAGCTTTCTTT
CASSFSDPDTEAFF
>TRBV6-5|.|.|TRBJ2-1
TGTGCCAGCAGTTACCGAACCCGGTGGTTTGATGAGCAGTTCTTC
CASSYRTRWFDEQFF
>TRBV20-1|.|.|TRBJ1-1
TGCAGTGCTAGAGACGCCAGAGGATTGTCTACTGAAGCTTTCTTT
CSARDARGLSTEAFF
>TRBV6-1|.|.|TRBJ1-1
TGTGCCAGCAGTGACCCCGGACAGCCGGCGACTGAAGCTTTCTTT
CASSDPGQPATEAFF
>TRBV6-2/TRBV6-3|many|.|TRBJ2-7
TGTGCCAGCAGTACTCGGGACGGCTCCTACGAGCAGTACTTC
CASSTRDGSYEQYF
>TRBV6-6|.|TRBD1|TRBJ1-1
TGTGCCAGCACAATACCGACAGGGTCCGATGAAGCTTTCTTT
CASTIPTGSDEAFF
>TRBV20-1|many|TRBD2|TRBJ2-3
TGCAGTGCTATGCCCGGACTAGCGGGGGCACCTAGCACAGATACGCAGTATTTT
CSAMPGLAGAPSTDTQYF
>TRBV4-2|.|.|TRBJ2-3
TGTGCCAGCAGCCAAGGAGATCTACAGGGCGGGGCAGATACGCAGTATTTT
CASSQGDLQGGADTQYF
>TRBV7-9|.|.|TRBJ1-1
TGTGCCAGCAGCTCCCATGAGACACCGACGCCGTACACTGAAGCTTTCTTT
CASSSHETPTPYTEAFF
>TRBV4-2|few|.|TRBJ2-7
TGTGCCAGCAGCCAAGTATCGGAGAGCTCCTACGAGCAGTACTTC
CASSQVSESSYEQYF
>TRBV4-3|few|.|TRBJ2-5
TGCGCCAGCAGCCCGAGATCGAGGGGGGAAGAGACCCAGTACTTC
CASSPRSRGEETQYF
>TRBV6-6|.|.|TRBJ1-2
TGTGCCAGCAGTCACCGGGACTTGGGGTACCCGAACTATGGCTACACCTTC
CASSHRDLGYPNYGYTF
>TRBV20-1|many|.|TRBJ1-2
TGCAGTGCTAGACCCACTGCGGGCTATGGCTACACCTTC
CSARPTAGYGYTF
>TRBV24-1|.|.|TRBJ2-7
TGTGCCACCTGTCTTGGACAGATCAAATCGTTCTACGAGCAGTACTTC
CATCLGQIKSFYEQYF
>TRBV7-9|.|.|TRBJ2-7
TGTGCCAGCAGCACCGGGGACAACTACGAGCAGTACTTC
CASSTGDNYEQYF
>TRBV7-7|few|.|TRBJ2-5
TGTGCTAGCAGCTTTTCGGAGTTGGAGACCCAGTACTTC
CASSFSELETQYF
>TRBV29-1|.|.|TRBJ1-2
TGCAGCGTTAAAGATCGAACTGCCGATGGTTATGGCTACACCTTC
CSVKDRTADGYGYTF
>TRBV12-3/TRBV12-4|.|.|TRBJ2-3
TGTGCCAGCAGTTTGGGCCGCCAAAGCCTCCTATTTACGCAGTATTTT
CASSLGRQSLLFTQYF
>TRBV20-1|.|.|TRBJ2-3
TGCAGTGCTAGAGATAGAGTGGCTAGCACAGATACGCAGTATTTT
CSARDRVASTDTQYF
>TRBV14|.|TRBD1|TRBJ1-4
TGTGCCAGCAGCCACCTAGGGGGCTCTGCTGAAAAACTGTTTTTT
CASSHLGGSAEKLFF
>TRBV5-6|few|TRBD2|TRBJ2-1
TGTGCCAGCAGCTTTACTAGCGCCTACAATGAGCAGTTCTTC
CASSFTSAYNEQFF
>TRBV7-8|.|.|TRBJ2-7
TGTGCCAGCAGCTTAGGGGTCCAGGCCTCCTACGAGCAGTACTTC
CASSLGVQASYEQYF
>TRBV19|.|.|TRBJ1-5
TGTGCCAGTAGTATAGCCGGGCCCAGTCAGCCCCAGCATTTT
CASSIAGPSQPQHF
>TRBV4-1|.|.|TRBJ1-2
TGCGCCAGCAGCCAAGAACAGGAAGAGAACTATGGCTACACCTTC
CASSQEQEENYGYTF
>TRBV6-1|.|.|TRBJ1-3
TGTGCCAGCAGTGAGGAGGGACTCAACCGAAACACCATATATTTT
CASSEEGLNRNTIYF
>TRBV29-1|.|TRBD2|TRBJ2-1
TGCAGCGTTAGGGAGCGGGGGGGCATATCCTACAATGAGCAGTTCTTC
CSVRERGGISYNEQFF
>TRBV4-1|few|TRBD2|TRBJ2-2
TGCGCCAGCAGCCTAGCCCTAGCGGGGGCCCACACCGGGGAGCTGTTTTTT
CASSLALAGAHTGELFF
>TRBV5-1|few|.|TRBJ1-4
TGCGCCAGCAGCAATGGCGACCTTGCAACTAATGAAAAACTGTTTTTT
CASSNGDLATNEKLFF
>TRBV27|many|.|TRBJ1-2
TGTGCCAGCAGGCGGCGGGAAGCTGAAATCTATGGCTACACCTTC
CASRRREAEIYGYTF
>TRBV5-1|few|TRBD1|TRBJ2-2
TGCGCCAGCAGCTTGTACGGGACAGGGGTGAACACCGGGGAGCTGTTTTTT
CASSLYGTGVNTGELFF
>TRBV7-9|few|.|TRBJ2-1
TGTGCCAGCAGCTTAGGTCTTAGAGGGGCAAGGAACAATGAGCAGTTCTTC
CASSLGLRGARNNEQFF